The rows below give T cell receptor beta chains drawn from one sample of a study of blood T cell repertoires in COVID-19. The protocol was immunoSEQ multiplex PCR, while the TCRdb copy is restricted to in-frame clones and leaves out a portion. The table has approximately 290,000 clones, 80% to 85% seen once; the top ten hold 15% to 18%. The sample taken for sequencing was peripheral blood. The origin of the receptors is a person aged 70 to 80 with COVID-19, enrolled during active disease. Each CDR3 is given with its conserved first and last residue. The D gene is left open where the match is weak. Clone size is not always given. Where it is, it says once, few, many or a class for expanded clones.

CDR3aa: CASSSQGAVGELFF
CDR3nt: TGTGCCAGCAGCTCCCAAGGAGCGGTAGGGGAGCTGTTTTTT
abundance: .
d_gene: .
j_gene: TRBJ2-2
len: 14
v_gene: TRBV13

CDR3aa: CSVAMAGPTDTQYF
CDR3nt: TGCAGCGTTGCAATGGCGGGGCCTACAGATACGCAGTATTTT
abundance: .
d_gene: .
j_gene: TRBJ2-3
len: 14
v_gene: TRBV29-1

CDR3aa: CASSQKVGLGPSYEQYF
CDR3nt: TGTGCCAGCAGCCAGAAGGTCGGGTTGGGGCCCTCCTACGAGCAGTACTTC
abundance: .
d_gene: .
j_gene: TRBJ2-7
len: 17
v_gene: TRBV4-2

CDR3aa: CASSQTWGPQGDNEQFF
CDR3nt: TGTGCCAGCAGCCAAACCTGGGGACCACAGGGAGACAATGAGCAGTTCTTC
abundance: .
d_gene: .
j_gene: TRBJ2-1
len: 17
v_gene: TRBV14

CDR3aa: CASRRTGVSEAFF
CDR3nt: TGTGCCAGTAGAAGGACAGGGGTGAGTGAAGCTTTCTTT
abundance: .
d_gene: TRBD1
j_gene: TRBJ1-1
len: 13
v_gene: TRBV19

CDR3aa: CASSIGAEAFF
CDR3nt: TGTGCCAGCAGCATCGGGGCTGAAGCTTTCTTT
abundance: .
d_gene: .
j_gene: TRBJ1-1
len: 11
v_gene: TRBV6-6

CDR3aa: CASSPPKKQGNYGYTF
CDR3nt: TGTGCCAGCAGCCCCCCTAAGAAACAGGGAAACTATGGCTACACCTTC
abundance: .
d_gene: .
j_gene: TRBJ1-2
len: 16
v_gene: TRBV16

CDR3aa: CASSQVVSYEQFF
CDR3nt: TGTGCCAGCAGCCAGGTAGTTTCGTATGAGCAGTTCTTC
abundance: .
d_gene: .
j_gene: TRBJ2-1
len: 13
v_gene: TRBV14

CDR3aa: CASSLALAGGAYEQYF
CDR3nt: TGCGCCAGCAGCTTGGCACTAGCGGGAGGCGCCTACGAGCAGTACTTC
abundance: once
d_gene: TRBD2
j_gene: TRBJ2-7
len: 16
v_gene: TRBV5-1

CDR3aa: CASSQDHPSVEQYF
CDR3nt: TGCGCCAGCAGCCAAGATCATCCTTCGGTCGAGCAGTACTTC
abundance: .
d_gene: .
j_gene: TRBJ2-7
len: 14
v_gene: TRBV4-3

CDR3aa: CASSLEGHGDSPLHF
CDR3nt: TGCGCCAGCAGCTTGGAGGGACACGGAGATTCACCCCTCCACTTT
abundance: .
d_gene: .
j_gene: TRBJ1-6
len: 15
v_gene: TRBV5-1

CDR3aa: CASSLQGADYGYTF
CDR3nt: TGTGCCAGCAGCCTACAGGGGGCTGACTATGGCTACACCTTC
abundance: few
d_gene: TRBD1
j_gene: TRBJ1-2
len: 14
v_gene: TRBV28

CDR3aa: CASSQGRGTTQYF
CDR3nt: TGTGCCAGCAGCCAAGGGCGGGGAACGACGCAGTATTTT
abundance: .
d_gene: .
j_gene: TRBJ2-3
len: 13
v_gene: TRBV14

CDR3aa: CASSRGGAGGTQETQYF
CDR3nt: TGCGCCAGCAGCCGCGGCGGGGCGGGAGGAACTCAAGAGACCCAGTACTTC
abundance: .
d_gene: TRBD2
j_gene: TRBJ2-5
len: 17
v_gene: TRBV5-1

CDR3aa: CASSEAGTPLGTDTQYF
CDR3nt: TGTGCCAGCAGTGAAGCGGGGACTCCGCTGGGCACAGATACGCAGTATTTT
abundance: .
d_gene: .
j_gene: TRBJ2-3
len: 17
v_gene: TRBV2

CDR3aa: CASSFGPAGDYEQYF
CDR3nt: TGTGCCAGCAGCTTTGGGCCAGCGGGAGACTACGAGCAGTACTTC
abundance: .
d_gene: TRBD2
j_gene: TRBJ2-7
len: 15
v_gene: TRBV5-6

CDR3aa: CASSRTPKAREGSNQPQHF
CDR3nt: TGTGCCAGCAGCAGGACGCCAAAGGCCAGGGAGGGTAGCAATCAGCCCCAGCATTTT
abundance: few
d_gene: .
j_gene: TRBJ1-5
len: 19
v_gene: TRBV21-1

CDR3aa: CASSQGTQGNFNEQFF
CDR3nt: TGCGCCAGCAGCCAAGGAACACAGGGGAACTTCAATGAGCAGTTCTTC
abundance: .
d_gene: TRBD1
j_gene: TRBJ2-1
len: 16
v_gene: TRBV4-3

CDR3aa: CASSEFSGGNSPLHF
CDR3nt: TGTGCCAGCAGTGAATTTTCAGGGGGTAATTCACCCCTCCACTTT
abundance: .
d_gene: TRBD1
j_gene: TRBJ1-6
len: 15
v_gene: TRBV2

CDR3aa: CASSPRDKNHEQYF
CDR3nt: TGTGCCAGCAGCCCCCGGGACAAGAATCACGAGCAGTACTTC
abundance: few
d_gene: .
j_gene: TRBJ2-7
len: 14
v_gene: TRBV11-2

CDR3aa: CASSVGGASNEKLFF
CDR3nt: TGTGCCAGCAGCGTAGGCGGAGCATCTAATGAAAAACTGTTTTTT
abundance: .
d_gene: .
j_gene: TRBJ1-4
len: 15
v_gene: TRBV9

CDR3aa: CASSYSRVGTEAFF
CDR3nt: TGTGCCAGCAGTTACTCGCGGGTGGGCACTGAAGCTTTCTTT
abundance: .
d_gene: .
j_gene: TRBJ1-1
len: 14
v_gene: TRBV6-5

CDR3aa: CASSHTRQGSDSALHF
CDR3nt: TGTGCCAGCTCACACACCCGACAGGGTTCGGATTCGGCCCTCCACTTT
abundance: .
d_gene: TRBD1
j_gene: TRBJ1-6
len: 16
v_gene: TRBV18

CDR3aa: CASSVKSHTEAFF
CDR3nt: TGTGCCAGCAGTGTAAAAAGCCACACTGAAGCTTTCTTT
abundance: .
d_gene: .
j_gene: TRBJ1-1
len: 13
v_gene: TRBV2

CDR3aa: CASSDRGDIYDLRLAKNIQYF
CDR3nt: TGTGCCAGCAGTGACCGAGGAGATATATACGACTTAAGATTAGCCAAAAACATTCAGTACTTC
abundance: .
d_gene: .
j_gene: TRBJ2-4
len: 21
v_gene: TRBV6-4

CDR3aa: CASSLEGQGWAGNTIYF
CDR3nt: TGCGCCAGCAGCTTGGAGGGGCAGGGTTGGGCTGGAAACACCATATATTTT
abundance: .
d_gene: .
j_gene: TRBJ1-3
len: 17
v_gene: TRBV5-1

CDR3aa: CASSYGTGSNSPLHF
CDR3nt: TGTGCCAGCAGTTACGGGACAGGGAGTAATTCACCCCTCCACTTT
abundance: .
d_gene: TRBD1
j_gene: TRBJ1-6
len: 15
v_gene: TRBV6-6

CDR3aa: CASSQDTVRGRGYTF
CDR3nt: TGTGCCAGCAGCCAAGACACGGTCCGGGGAAGAGGCTACACCTTC
abundance: .
d_gene: .
j_gene: TRBJ1-2
len: 15
v_gene: TRBV3-1/TRBV3-2

CDR3aa: CASRAESNTEAFF
CDR3nt: TGTGCCAGCAGGGCCGAATCCAACACTGAAGCTTTCTTT
abundance: .
d_gene: .
j_gene: TRBJ1-1
len: 13
v_gene: TRBV6-5

CDR3aa: CASSQVTGGDYGYTF
CDR3nt: TGCGCCAGCAGCCAAGTGACAGGGGGAGACTATGGCTACACCTTC
abundance: .
d_gene: TRBD1
j_gene: TRBJ1-2
len: 15
v_gene: TRBV4-3

CDR3aa: CASASSYVNEQFF
CDR3nt: TGTGCCAGCGCTAGCTCTTATGTCAATGAGCAGTTCTTC
abundance: .
d_gene: .
j_gene: TRBJ2-1
len: 13
v_gene: TRBV7-3

CDR3aa: CASSRGQGMNTEAFF
CDR3nt: TGTGCCAGCAGCAGGGGACAGGGGATGAACACTGAAGCTTTCTTT
abundance: .
d_gene: TRBD1
j_gene: TRBJ1-1
len: 15
v_gene: TRBV5-4

CDR3aa: CASMGGRGNYGYTF
CDR3nt: TGTGCCAGCATGGGGGGTAGGGGTAACTATGGCTACACCTTC
abundance: .
d_gene: .
j_gene: TRBJ1-2
len: 14
v_gene: TRBV28

CDR3aa: CASSLGAMNSPLHF
CDR3nt: TGTGCCAGCAGCTTAGGCGCCATGAATTCACCCCTCCACTTT
abundance: .
d_gene: .
j_gene: TRBJ1-6
len: 14
v_gene: TRBV7-9

CDR3aa: CAWSRGQGGNEQFF
CDR3nt: TGTGCCTGGAGCCGAGGACAGGGAGGCAATGAGCAGTTCTTC
abundance: .
d_gene: TRBD1
j_gene: TRBJ2-1
len: 14
v_gene: TRBV30

CDR3aa: CASSWHRSETQYF
CDR3nt: TGTGCCAGCAGCTGGCACCGATCGGAGACCCAGTACTTC
abundance: .
d_gene: .
j_gene: TRBJ2-5
len: 13
v_gene: TRBV11-3

CDR3aa: CASTLRGTTLWGYNEQFF
CDR3nt: TGTGCCAGCACCCTTAGAGGGACTACCCTCTGGGGTTACAATGAGCAGTTCTTC
abundance: .
d_gene: TRBD2
j_gene: TRBJ2-1
len: 18
v_gene: TRBV27

CDR3aa: CASSFQETQYF
CDR3nt: TGTGCCAGCAGCTTCCAGGAGACCCAGTACTTC
abundance: .
d_gene: .
j_gene: TRBJ2-5
len: 11
v_gene: TRBV7-8

CDR3aa: CASSQWMGTGEETQYF
CDR3nt: TGTGCCAGCAGCCAATGGATGGGGACAGGGGAAGAGACCCAGTACTTC
abundance: .
d_gene: TRBD1
j_gene: TRBJ2-5
len: 16
v_gene: TRBV16

CDR3aa: CASSAGVNTEAFF
CDR3nt: TGTGCCAGCAGCGCCGGGGTGAACACTGAAGCTTTCTTT
abundance: .
d_gene: .
j_gene: TRBJ1-1
len: 13
v_gene: TRBV9

CDR3aa: CASSSGLSHEQYF
CDR3nt: TGTGCCAGCAGCTCCGGACTGTCCCACGAGCAGTACTTC
abundance: .
d_gene: .
j_gene: TRBJ2-7
len: 13
v_gene: TRBV7-2

CDR3aa: CASSYLGGGSVEPQHF
CDR3nt: TGTGCCAGCAGTTACCTTGGGGGGGGAAGCGTTGAACCCCAGCATTTT
abundance: .
d_gene: .
j_gene: TRBJ1-5
len: 16
v_gene: TRBV6-6

CDR3aa: CASSLQTGSNTEAFF
CDR3nt: TGTGCCAGCAGCTTGCAGACAGGCTCGAACACTGAAGCTTTCTTT
abundance: .
d_gene: .
j_gene: TRBJ1-1
len: 15
v_gene: TRBV7-9

CDR3aa: CASSLRGYTEAFF
CDR3nt: TGTGCCAGCAGTTTAAGGGGATACACTGAAGCTTTCTTT
abundance: .
d_gene: .
j_gene: TRBJ1-1
len: 13
v_gene: TRBV12-3/TRBV12-4

CDR3aa: CASSPSGTFLLHF
CDR3nt: TGTGCCAGCAGTCCCTCCGGGACTTTCCTCCTCCACTTT
abundance: .
d_gene: .
j_gene: TRBJ1-6
len: 13
v_gene: TRBV28

CDR3aa: CAWSVLGQGPPEQFF
CDR3nt: TGTGCCTGGAGTGTACTCGGACAGGGACCCCCCGAGCAGTTCTTC
abundance: .
d_gene: TRBD1
j_gene: TRBJ2-1
len: 15
v_gene: TRBV30